The 2 T cell receptor beta chains below all came from one sample that was sequenced in a study of blood T cell repertoires in COVID-19. Measured with immunoSEQ multiplex PCR; TCRdb has only the in-frame clones, and not every one. The sample has roughly 62,000 clones; approximately 88% are singletons. The sequencing sample was made of peripheral blood. The source of these receptors is a man aged 25-45 years with COVID-19, enrolled during active disease.

This clone was detected only once. The rearrangement joins TRBV27 to TRBJ2-1, with TRBD2 identical over 14 bases. The V and J ends lost 7 bases and 10 bases, in that order; junction bases with no gene match: 3. The CDR3 covers 13 residues. Germline V CDR1 and CDR2: MNHEY, SMNVEV (reference sequence). The CDR3 reads CASTGLAGDEQFF. CDR3 nucleotide sequence: TGTGCCAGCACGGGACTAGCGGGAGACGAGCAGTTCTTC.

The chain employs TRBV3-1 (or the pseudogene TRBV3-2) and TRBJ2-1; 8 bases are shared with TRBD2. The trim removed 4 bases at V and 8 bases at J, leaving 4 bases unmatched. Per germline, CDR1 LGHDT and CDR2 YNNKEL (reference sequence). The CDR3 is 13 amino acids. CDR3 region: CASSRGLVHEQFF. CDR3 bases: TGTGCCAGCAGCCGGGGACTAGTCCATGAGCAGTTCTTC.